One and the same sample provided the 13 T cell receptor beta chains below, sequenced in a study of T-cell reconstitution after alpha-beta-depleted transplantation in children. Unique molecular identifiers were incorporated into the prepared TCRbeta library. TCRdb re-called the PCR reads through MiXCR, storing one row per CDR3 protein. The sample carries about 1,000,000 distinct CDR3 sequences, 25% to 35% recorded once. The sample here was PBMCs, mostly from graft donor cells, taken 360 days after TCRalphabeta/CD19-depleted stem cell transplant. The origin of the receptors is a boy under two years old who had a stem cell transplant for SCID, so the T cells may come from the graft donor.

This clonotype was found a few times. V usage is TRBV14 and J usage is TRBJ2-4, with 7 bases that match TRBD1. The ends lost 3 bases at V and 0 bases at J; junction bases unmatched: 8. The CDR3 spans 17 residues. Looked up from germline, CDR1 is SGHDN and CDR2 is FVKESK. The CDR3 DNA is TGTGCCAGCAGCCAGACAGGGCGCGGGTTAGCCAAAAACATTCAGTACTTC. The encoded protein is CASSQTGRGLAKNIQYF.

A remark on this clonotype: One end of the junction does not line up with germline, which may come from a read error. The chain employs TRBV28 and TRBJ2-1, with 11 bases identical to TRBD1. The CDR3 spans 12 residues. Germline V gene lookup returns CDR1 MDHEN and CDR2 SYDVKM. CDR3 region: CASSNPWDRGAF. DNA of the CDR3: TGTGCCAGCAGTAACCCCTGGGACAGGGGGGCTTTC.

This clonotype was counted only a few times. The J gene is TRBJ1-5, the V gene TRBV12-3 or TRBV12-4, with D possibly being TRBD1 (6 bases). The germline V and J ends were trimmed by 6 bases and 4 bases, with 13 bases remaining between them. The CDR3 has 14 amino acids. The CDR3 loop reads CASSGGRVNQPQHF. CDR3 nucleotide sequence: TGTGCCAGCAGCGGGGGCAGGGTGAATCAGCCCCAGCATTTT.

The CDR3 DNA is TGTGCCAGCAGAGACAGGGAGGCGGGTGGCTACACCTTC. The encoded protein is CASRDREAGGYTF. This chain uses TRBV12-3 or TRBV12-4 with TRBJ1-2; 7 bases are shared with TRBD1. V lost 6 bases, J lost 7 bases, and 8 bases stayed unmatched. This CDR3 has 13 amino acids.

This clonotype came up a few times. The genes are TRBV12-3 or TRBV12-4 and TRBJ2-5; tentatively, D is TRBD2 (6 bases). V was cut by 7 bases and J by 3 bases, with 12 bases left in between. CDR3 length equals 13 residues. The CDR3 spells CASTPWGEETQYF. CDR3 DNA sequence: TGTGCCAGCACCCCGTGGGGGGAAGAGACCCAGTACTTC.

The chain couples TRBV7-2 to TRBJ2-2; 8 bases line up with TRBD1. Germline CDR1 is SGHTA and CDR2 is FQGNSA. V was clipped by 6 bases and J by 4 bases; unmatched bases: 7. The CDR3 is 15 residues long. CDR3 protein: CASRKGTGLTGELFF. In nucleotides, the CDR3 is TGTGCCAGCAGGAAAGGGACAGGTCTCACCGGGGAGCTGTTTTTT.

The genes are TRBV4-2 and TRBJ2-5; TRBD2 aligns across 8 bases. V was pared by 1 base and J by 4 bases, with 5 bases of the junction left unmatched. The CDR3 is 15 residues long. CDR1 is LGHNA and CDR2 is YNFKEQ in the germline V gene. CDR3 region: CASSQGAAGGETQYF. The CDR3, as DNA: TGTGCCAGCAGCCAAGGGGCGGCGGGGGGAGAGACCCAGTACTTC.

CDR3 in amino acids: CASSPFNPSGTGGELFF. The DNA of the CDR3 is TGTGCCAGCTCACCATTTAACCCTTCGGGGACAGGCGGGGAGCTGTTTTTT. The J gene is TRBJ2-2, the V gene TRBV18, with TRBD1 identical over 8 bases. J lost 7 bases, V lost 2 bases, and 12 bases had no gene match. Germline V gene lookup returns CDR1 KGHSH and CDR2 LQKENI. The CDR3 is 17 residues long.

CDR3 loop: CSARGQEDQPQHF. The CDR3 coding sequence is TGCAGTGCTAGGGGACAGGAAGATCAGCCCCAGCATTTT. The rearrangement links TRBV20-1 to TRBJ1-5; TRBD1 matches 8 bases. The germline V gene encodes CDR1 DFQATT and CDR2 SNEGSKA (reference sequence). V trimming: 3 bases; J trimming: 5 bases; junction bases outside the gene matches: 3. This CDR3 spans 13 amino acids.

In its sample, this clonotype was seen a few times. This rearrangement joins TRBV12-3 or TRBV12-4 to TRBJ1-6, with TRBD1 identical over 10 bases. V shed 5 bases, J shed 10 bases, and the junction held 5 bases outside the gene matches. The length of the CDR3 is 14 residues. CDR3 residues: CASSAGTGVSPLHF. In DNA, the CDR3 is TGTGCCAGCAGTGCGGGGACAGGGGTCTCACCCCTCCACTTT.

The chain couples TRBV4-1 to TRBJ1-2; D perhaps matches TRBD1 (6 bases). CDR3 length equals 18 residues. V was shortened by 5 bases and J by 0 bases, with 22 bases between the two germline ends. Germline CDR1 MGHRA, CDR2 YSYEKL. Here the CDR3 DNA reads TGCGCCAGCAGCTTCCACGATCAGGGGCAGGGGACTAACTATGGCTACACCTTC. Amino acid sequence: CASSFHDQGQGTNYGYTF.

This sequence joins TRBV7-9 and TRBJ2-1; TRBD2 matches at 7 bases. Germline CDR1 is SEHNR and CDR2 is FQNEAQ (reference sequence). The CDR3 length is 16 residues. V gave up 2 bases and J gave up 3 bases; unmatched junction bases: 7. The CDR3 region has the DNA TGTGCCAGCAGCTTAAGTGCTAGCGGCCGCTACAATGAGCAGTTCTTC. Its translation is CASSLSASGRYNEQFF.

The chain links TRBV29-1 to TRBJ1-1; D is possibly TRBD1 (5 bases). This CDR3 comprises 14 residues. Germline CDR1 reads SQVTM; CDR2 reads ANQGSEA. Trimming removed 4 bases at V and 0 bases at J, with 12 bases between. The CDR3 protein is CSVVARGLNTEAFF. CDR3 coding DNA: TGCAGCGTTGTAGCGAGGGGATTGAACACTGAAGCTTTCTTT.